This T cell receptor (beta chain) was observed in a study of blood T cell repertoires in COVID-19 (dated by TCRdb to about 2020). General notes on the study: The collaborator samples originated in the United States, Italy and Spain and spanned the acute and convalescent phases of COVID-19. The material from the prospective study consisted of cDNA or gDNA derived from T cells, B-cell-depleted T cells, or PBMCs. The dataset comprised deeply sampled blood TCRbeta repertoires from subjects exposed to, actively infected with, or recovered from COVID-19. The repertoires were released in a freely available public database intended as a resource for research on the immune response to SARS-CoV-2. The samples were drawn from two sources: the first 160 participants of the ongoing ImmuneRACE study, and 1,000 to 1,500 subjects contributed by 6 global collaborators. The sample metadata nearly always contained a de-identified subject ID, COVID-19 status, age in years and sex. HLA class I and class II types, where available, came from metadata supplied by the sample provider rather than from assay-based typing. General conclusions and limits of the study: The quantity of clinical and demographic metadata differed by source and by participant and was supplied without curation.

The CDR3 runs 17 residues from the cysteine to the phenylalanine. The CDR3 DNA has 51 bases and is translated from base 1. CDR1 and CDR2, per the germline V gene, are SGDLS and YYNGEE. Ends trimmed: V by 0 bases, J by 0 bases; bases unmatched to a gene: 9. Regarding this clone: This clone's antigen is unknown. Base qualities are missing; no much larger clone stands one base away.

Participants in the prospective study were enrolled through a virtual design, were aged about 18 to 100 years, and lived in 20 to 30 United States geographic areas. In the prospective study, participants were assigned to cohorts based on the clinical history participants reported in a screening survey and a study questionnaire. For ImmuneRACE Cohort 3, a participant was defined as recovered based on two consecutive negative NP/OP PCR tests, clearance by a healthcare professional, or resolution of symptoms. Each participant in the prospective study had whole blood, serum and a nasopharyngeal or oropharyngeal swab collected by mobile phlebotomists. Over an approximately 2-month period, participants in the prospective study had the option of providing additional blood draws and questionnaires. Before DNA extraction, prospective study blood samples were shipped either frozen or at room temperature.

The immunoSEQ Assay, a bias-controlled multiplex PCR, was used to amplify TCRbeta CDR3 regions from genomic DNA. Regarding the original processing steps: The number of nucleated cells in each sample was estimated by amplification of reference gene primers within the assay. Sequence reads were collapsed and filtered to measure the absolute abundance of every unique TCRbeta CDR3 rearrangement. For each sample, productive Simpson clonality was calculated as the square root of Simpson's diversity index over productive rearrangements. Sourced from immuneACCESS, this table was stored by TCRdb with only in-frame sequences that have V and J called. A share of the clones is absent; for the studies checked, an unresolved V gene accounts for under half, and the remainder has no known explanation. V and J calls plus clone size are reproduced from that table; the DNA served to infer D and trimming. The sample table contains 200,000 or so clones; only one count was recorded for roughly nine tenths of them. The ten most abundant clones make up 10% to 12% of the sample.

The TCR sequence derives from a man aged 25-40 years who had recovered from COVID-19. The sample comprised PBMCs or T cells enriched from blood (not recorded which). The chain was built from TRBV9 and TRBJ2-7; 7 bases in the junction line up with TRBD1. The bases are TGTGCCAGCAGCGTAGCGTCTACAGGGGACGGCTCCTACGAGCAGTACTTC. Its protein is CASSVASTGDGSYEQYF.